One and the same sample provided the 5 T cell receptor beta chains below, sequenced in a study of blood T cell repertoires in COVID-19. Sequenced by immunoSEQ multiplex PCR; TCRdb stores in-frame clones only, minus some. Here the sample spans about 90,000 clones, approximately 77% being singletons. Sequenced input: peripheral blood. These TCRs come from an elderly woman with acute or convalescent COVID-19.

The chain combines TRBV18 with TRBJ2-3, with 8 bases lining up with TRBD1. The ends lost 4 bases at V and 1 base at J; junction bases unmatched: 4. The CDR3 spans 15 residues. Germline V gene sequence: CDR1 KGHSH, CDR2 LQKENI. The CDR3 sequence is CASSLGQGGTDTQYF. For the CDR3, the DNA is TGTGCCAGCTCACTAGGACAGGGTGGCACAGATACGCAGTATTTT.

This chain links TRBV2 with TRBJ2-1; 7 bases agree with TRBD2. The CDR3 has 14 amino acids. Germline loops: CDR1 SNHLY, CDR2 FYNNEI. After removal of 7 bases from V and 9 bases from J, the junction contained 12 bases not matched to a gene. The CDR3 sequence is CASIRRDYNAEQFF. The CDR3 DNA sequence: TGTGCCAGCATTCGTAGGGACTACAATGCTGAGCAGTTCTTC.

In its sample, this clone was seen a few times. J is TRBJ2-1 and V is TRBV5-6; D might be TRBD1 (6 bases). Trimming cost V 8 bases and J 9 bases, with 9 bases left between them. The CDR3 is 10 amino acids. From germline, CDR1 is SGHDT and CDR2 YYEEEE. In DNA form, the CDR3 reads TGTGCCAGTGGGGGCGGTGAGCAGTTCTTC. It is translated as CASGGGEQFF.

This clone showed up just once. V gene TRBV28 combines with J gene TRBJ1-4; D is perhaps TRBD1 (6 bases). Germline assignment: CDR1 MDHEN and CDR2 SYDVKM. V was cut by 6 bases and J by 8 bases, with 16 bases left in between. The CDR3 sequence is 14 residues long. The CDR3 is CASSSQGGSEKLFF. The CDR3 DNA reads TGTGCCAGCAGCTCACAGGGTGGGTCGGAAAAACTGTTTTTT.

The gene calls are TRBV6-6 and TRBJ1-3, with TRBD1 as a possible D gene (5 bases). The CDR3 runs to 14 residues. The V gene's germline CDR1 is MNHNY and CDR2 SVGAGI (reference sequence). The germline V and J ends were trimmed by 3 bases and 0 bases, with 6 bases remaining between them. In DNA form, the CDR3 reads TGTGCCAGCAGTTATGGGGCCTCTGGAAACACCATATATTTT. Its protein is CASSYGASGNTIYF.